The following is a TCR beta chain sequence with its context. Sequencing ends 3 residues short of the CDR3 end; the germline J gene provides the rest. Germline V lookup: CDR1 GTSNPN, CDR2 SVGIG (reference sequence). V shed 5 bases and J shed 3 bases, with 8 bases lying between them. This CDR3 is built from 12 residues. The sample comes from a study of T cells in women clearing cervical HPV infection. Here immunoSEQ multiplex PCR was the method, and the copy in TCRdb shows in-frame clones only, minus some. The repertoire table contains some 32,000 clones. Material: blood buffy coat. The TCR originated in a woman between 18 and 70 years old with a cervical HPV16 infection that either progressed to CIN3+ or cleared (not recorded which). The chain links TRBV30 to TRBJ1-5; the D gene is possibly TRBD1 (6 bases). Partial CDR3 DNA: TGTGCCTGGCAGGGGAACAATCAGCCC. This gives the protein CAWQGNNQP. The entire CDR3 reads CAWQGNNQPQHF.